These T cell receptor beta chains were read from a single sample in a study of T cell changes during pregnancy in multiple sclerosis. TCRdb's table, derived via immunoSEQ multiplex PCR, lists solely in-frame clones and lacks some. The table records around 99,000 clones, 85% to 95% of them present only once. The sample here was peripheral blood, taken in the third trimester of pregnancy. The receptors stem from a female donor in good health, enrolled as a control in a pregnancy study. The CDR3 runs from the conserved cysteine through the conserved F or W. D genes are given only for firm matches. Not every row has a clone size; where given, it reads once, few, many or a size class.

.	.	TRBJ2-5	TRBV7-2	TGTGCCAGCAGCTTAGCGCTAAGGGGAGAGACCCAGTACTTC	CASSLALRGETQYF
TRBD1	.	TRBJ1-2	TRBV5-4	TGTGCCAGCAGTGGACAGGGGAACTATGGCTACACCTTC	CASSGQGNYGYTF
.	.	TRBJ1-2	TRBV6-4	TGTGCCAGCAGTGACTCGCGGGGATTAAGAGGCTACACCTTC	CASSDSRGLRGYTF
TRBD1	once	TRBJ2-3	TRBV9	TGTGCCAGCAGCGCAGGGACAGCCTCGGATACGCAGTATTTT	CASSAGTASDTQYF
TRBD2	.	TRBJ2-2	TRBV15	TGTGCCACCAGCCCTTATAGCGGGGGCACGAACACCGGGGAGCTGTTTTTT	CATSPYSGGTNTGELFF
TRBD2	few	TRBJ2-2	TRBV10-3	TGTGCCATCCCCGGTCCGGGACTAGTGACGAACACCGGGGAGCTGTTTTTT	CAIPGPGLVTNTGELFF
.	.	TRBJ1-2	TRBV14	TGTGCCAGCAGCCCCGGGAACTATGGCTACACCTTC	CASSPGNYGYTF
.	.	TRBJ1-5	TRBV7-2	TGTGCCAGCAGCTTAATCGGGGATCAGCCCCAGCATTTT	CASSLIGDQPQHF
TRBD2	.	TRBJ2-1	TRBV11-2	TGTGCCAGCAGCTTAGGGACTAGAATAGATGAGCAGTTCTTC	CASSLGTRIDEQFF
.	.	TRBJ1-1	TRBV4-3	TGCGCCAGCAGCTCCCGGGCGGGTCCCTCCTCGAACACTGAAGCTTTCTTT	CASSSRAGPSSNTEAFF
TRBD1	.	TRBJ2-7	TRBV6-1	TGTGCCAGCAGTACAGGGGGTGGTTCGGTCGAGCAGTACTTC	CASSTGGGSVEQYF
TRBD1	.	TRBJ2-3	TRBV4-3	TGCGCCAGCAGCCAAGGTGACAGGGCTAGCACAGATACGCAGTATTTT	CASSQGDRASTDTQYF
TRBD2	.	TRBJ2-3	TRBV2	TGTGCCAGCAGTGTTTCGGGGGGTCGGAACACAGATACGCAGTATTTT	CASSVSGGRNTDTQYF
.	.	TRBJ2-1	TRBV18	TGTGCCAGCTCACCTGAGCAGGTACACAATGAGCAGTTCTTC	CASSPEQVHNEQFF
.	.	TRBJ2-5	TRBV11-3	TGTGCCAGCAGCTTTGGTAACAGAGAGACCCAGTACTTC	CASSFGNRETQYF
.	.	TRBJ1-1	TRBV7-2	TGTGCCAGCAGCTTAGAAAAGGGGGTAGGAAACACTGAAGCTTTCTTT	CASSLEKGVGNTEAFF
TRBD1	.	TRBJ1-1	TRBV4-1	TGCGCCAGCAGCCAAGCCACAGGGGTGAACACTGAAGCTTTCTTT	CASSQATGVNTEAFF
.	.	TRBJ2-6	TRBV7-9	TGTGCCAGCAGCGAGGTCTCTGGGGCCAACGTCCTGACTTTC	CASSEVSGANVLTF
TRBD2	.	TRBJ2-7	TRBV5-4	TGTGCCAGCAGCCCGGACGGACTAGCGGGCCACGAGCAGTACTTC	CASSPDGLAGHEQYF
.	.	TRBJ2-7	TRBV6-6	TGTGCCAGCAGTAGACAGGATTTCGAGCAGTACTTC	CASSRQDFEQYF
.	.	TRBJ1-1	TRBV4-3	TGCGCCAGCAGCCCGGTCCTCCGGGGCACTGAAGCTTTCTTT	CASSPVLRGTEAFF
.	.	TRBJ2-3	TRBV18	TGTGCCAGCTCACCTGCCAGTCTCAGCACAGATACGCAGTATTTT	CASSPASLSTDTQYF
TRBD1	.	TRBJ2-2	TRBV4-3	TGCGCCAGCAGCCCCGGGACAGGGAACACCGGGGAGCTGTTTTTT	CASSPGTGNTGELFF
.	.	TRBJ1-1	TRBV5-6	TGTGCCAGCAGCTTGGACCAGGTGGCTTTCTTT	CASSLDQVAFF
TRBD2	.	TRBJ2-3	TRBV7-9	TGTGCCAGCAGCTTACCAGAATTAGCGGGGGGTGGTGATACGCAGTATTTT	CASSLPELAGGGDTQYF
TRBD1	.	TRBJ2-7	TRBV5-6	TGTGCCAGCAGGGCTACCGGGACAGGGACCTACGAGCAGTACTTC	CASRATGTGTYEQYF
.	.	TRBJ2-7	TRBV25-1	TGTGCCAGCAGTGAAGGCCCCGAGCAGTACTTC	CASSEGPEQYF
TRBD1	few	TRBJ1-1	TRBV19	TGTGCCAGTAGTGGGACAGCGAACACTGAAGCTTTCTTT	CASSGTANTEAFF
.	once	TRBJ1-2	TRBV30	TGTGCCTGGAGCCCGCAGATCGATTTATATGGCTACACCTTC	CAWSPQIDLYGYTF
TRBD2	.	TRBJ2-3	TRBV11-3	TGTGCCAGCAGCCCGCCGACGGGGGGGGGAGATACGCAGTATTTT	CASSPPTGGGDTQYF
TRBD1	.	TRBJ1-4	TRBV5-4	TGTGCCAGCAGCGTAACAGGGGATGAAAAACTGTTTTTT	CASSVTGDEKLFF